This T cell receptor beta chain was captured in a study of shared clonotypes between healthy human individuals. Findings of the study overall: Memory subsets generally showed smaller estimated richness than naive subsets did.

Measured with immunoSEQ multiplex PCR; TCRdb has only the in-frame clones, and not every one. In the table there are about 2.1 million clones, around 93% of which are singletons. Only CD45RO-negative cells positively selected for CCR7 counted as naive CD8 cells, so terminally differentiated effector memory CD45RA+ cells were excluded. Participating donors were healthy, HIV-negative adults free of recent acute infections or vaccinations. This clone has only a few counts. Its antigen is currently unknown. The germline gives CDR1 MNHEY, CDR2 SMNVEV (reference sequence). Deletions cut 0 bases from V and 5 bases from J, with 16 bases between. This CDR3 is 16 amino acids long.

V usage is TRBV27 and J usage is TRBJ1-1; TRBD1 might be the D (6 bases). The sequence came from a young man in good health. Some clones in this sample may be carry-over from other donors' samples. The specimen was naive CD8+ T cells from PBMCs. The CDR3 DNA follows: TGTGCCAGCAGTTTATCGCCTTGGGGGGCTTGGACTGAAGCTTTCTTT. Translating gives CASSLSPWGAWTEAFF.